This T cell receptor (beta chain) derives from a study of T cell responses to AZD1222 COVID-19 vaccine. Of note for this clone: The antigen is not known. Different DNA sequences within this sample yield the same CDR3.

The germline CDR1 and CDR2 sequences are MNHEY and SVGAGI. This CDR3 is built from 16 residues. The V end lost 0 bases, the J end lost 4 bases, and 14 bases lay between the germline ends. Points from the study as a whole: Spike-specific TCR breadth and depth rose after two AZD1222 doses.

Using immunoSEQ multiplex PCR, the repertoire was profiled, and TCRdb retains in-frame clones only, with some absent. This sample has around 100,000 clones; 88% occur once, and the top ten carry around 1.8%. This TCR derives from an adult in good health. This sample comprised peripheral blood, obtained on day 0 of AZD1222 vaccination. The chain couples TRBV6-5 to TRBJ2-3, with D hard to call. This CDR3 is CASSYSLDQVADTQYF. DNA of the CDR3: TGTGCCAGCAGTTACTCGTTGGATCAGGTCGCAGATACGCAGTATTTT.